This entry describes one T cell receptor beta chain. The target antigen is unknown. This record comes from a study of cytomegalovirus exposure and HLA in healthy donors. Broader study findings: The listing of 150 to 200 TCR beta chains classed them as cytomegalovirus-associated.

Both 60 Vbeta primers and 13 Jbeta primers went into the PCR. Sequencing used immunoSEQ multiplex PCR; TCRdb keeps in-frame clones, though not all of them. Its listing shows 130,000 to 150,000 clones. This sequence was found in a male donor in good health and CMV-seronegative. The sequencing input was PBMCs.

Here the CDR3 reads CAWSPLSYYTF. The CDR3 nucleotides are TGTGCCTGGAGCCCATTGAGCTACTACACCTTC. The chain carries TRBV30 and TRBJ1-2; D remains unclear. Per germline, CDR1 GTSNPN and CDR2 SVGIG (reference sequence). Trimming cost V 3 bases and J 10 bases, with 12 bases left between them. The CDR3 covers 11 residues.